A selection of T cell receptor beta chains follows, all from one sample in a study of cytomegalovirus exposure and HLA in healthy donors. Measured with immunoSEQ multiplex PCR; TCRdb has only the in-frame clones, and not every one. The sample records 280,000 or so clones, roughly 90% being singletons. The material sequenced was PBMCs. These receptors all stem from a woman aged 18-29 years in good health and CMV-seronegative. The CDR3 runs from the conserved cysteine through the conserved F or W. D genes are given only for firm matches. Size is omitted from some rows. Given values are once, few, many or a class for expanded clones.

>TRBD1|TRBV7-8|TRBJ1-6|once
TGTGCCAGCAGCTTATCTCGCCGGACAGGGGCTTCACCCCTCCACTTT
CASSLSRRTGASPLHF
>NA|TRBV29-1|TRBJ1-2|NA
TGCAGCGTTCGGTCGGCGGATGGCTACACCTTC
CSVRSADGYTF
>NA|TRBV13|TRBJ2-2|few
TGTGCCAGCAGCTTATGGAGGAACACCGGGGAGCTGTTTTTT
CASSLWRNTGELFF
>NA|TRBV19|TRBJ1-1|once
TGTGCCAGTAGTCTCCTGAACACTGAAGCTTTCTTT
CASSLLNTEAFF
>TRBD1|TRBV10-1|TRBJ1-4|NA
TGCGCCAGGGGAAGGACAGGGGAGGATGAAAAACTGTTTTTT
CARGRTGEDEKLFF
>NA|TRBV5-5|TRBJ1-1|NA
TGTGCCAGCAGCTTAACCGACAGACTAGGCACTGAAGCTTTCTTT
CASSLTDRLGTEAFF
>NA|TRBV5-4|TRBJ1-4|NA
TGTGCCAGCAGCTTGGGACAGAAGGAAAAACTGTTTTTT
CASSLGQKEKLFF
>TRBD1|TRBV2|TRBJ2-5|NA
TGTGCCAGCAGTAAACTAACAGGGGGCGAGGAGACCCAGTACTTC
CASSKLTGGEETQYF
>TRBD1|TRBV4-2|TRBJ1-1|NA
TGTGCCAGCAGCCAATGGGAGGGGACAGGGGTCGGTAACACTGAAGCTTTCTTT
CASSQWEGTGVGNTEAFF
>NA|TRBV2|TRBJ2-7|NA
TGTGCCAGCAGTGAATCCCGGGGTCTCCCCCTCGAGCAGTACTTC
CASSESRGLPLEQYF
>NA|TRBV2|TRBJ2-1|NA
TGTGCCAGCAGTTTAGATATAGGGGTCAATGAGCAGTTCTTC
CASSLDIGVNEQFF
>TRBD2|TRBV5-6|TRBJ2-7|NA
TGTGCCAGCAGCCGGGGGGGGAGCTCCTACGAGCAGTACTTC
CASSRGGSSYEQYF
>NA|TRBV14|TRBJ2-2|NA
TGTGCCAGCAGCCTTCCGAGGCGGGGGCCGCCCCTACAGGAGGAGCTGTTTTTT
CASSLPRRGPPLQEELFF
>NA|TRBV6-5|TRBJ2-7|NA
TGTGCCAGCAGTTGGGGGGTGGGACCCCGGGCTTACGAGCAGTACTTC
CASSWGVGPRAYEQYF
>NA|TRBV5-5|TRBJ2-3|NA
TGTGCCAGCAGCTTGAGTGTCGGGGTTCAGTTCACAGATACGCAGTATTTT
CASSLSVGVQFTDTQYF
>TRBD1|TRBV4-1|TRBJ1-2|once
TGCGCCAGCAGCCCGGATGACAGGGGGGGCTATGGCTACACCTTC
CASSPDDRGGYGYTF
>NA|TRBV6-1|TRBJ1-5|NA
TGTGCCAGCAGTGAATGGACAGAGAGCAATCAGCCCCAGCATTTT
CASSEWTESNQPQHF
>TRBD1|TRBV11-2|TRBJ1-5|NA
TGTGCCAGCAGCTTCGACAGGGATCAGCCCCAGCATTTT
CASSFDRDQPQHF
>NA|TRBV19|TRBJ1-2|NA
TGTGCCAGTAGTCCCCGGGGGGACTATGGCTACACCTTC
CASSPRGDYGYTF
>TRBD2|TRBV6-5|TRBJ2-5|NA
TGTGCCAGCAGTTACTCAGGTGGGACTAGTATCGAGACCCAGTACTTC
CASSYSGGTSIETQYF
>TRBD2|TRBV29-1|TRBJ2-7|NA
TGCAGCGTTGGGGAGGGGCCCTACGAGCAGTACTTC
CSVGEGPYEQYF
>TRBD1|TRBV2|TRBJ1-3|NA
TGTGCCAGCAGCGCCCGGGACAGGGCCCCAATCTCTGGAAACACCATATATTTT
CASSARDRAPISGNTIYF
>NA|TRBV19|TRBJ1-2|once
TGTGCCAGTAGCTTGGTAGCACTCAACTATGGCTACACCTTC
CASSLVALNYGYTF
>NA|TRBV7-2|TRBJ1-3|NA
TGTGCCAGCAGCCAACCCCAGCTTACCAGGCCTGGAAACACCATATATTTT
CASSQPQLTRPGNTIYF
>NA|TRBV7-9|TRBJ2-7|NA
TGTGCCAGCAGTTTCGCCTGGACACTACACGCCTACGAGCAGTACTTC
CASSFAWTLHAYEQYF
>TRBD1|TRBV5-6|TRBJ2-7|NA
TGTGCCAGCAGCGAGACTCACAGGGGGCCCTACGAGCAGTACTTC
CASSETHRGPYEQYF
>TRBD1|TRBV19|TRBJ1-1|NA
TGTGCCAGTAGACGACAGGGGTGGACTGAAGCTTTCTTT
CASRRQGWTEAFF
>TRBD1|TRBV29-1|TRBJ1-1|NA
TGCAGCGGACAGGGTCCGAACACTGAAGCTTTCTTT
CSGQGPNTEAFF
>NA|TRBV6-6|TRBJ2-7|NA
TGTGCCAGCAGTTACTTCGGGGGTTTCTCCTACGAGCAGTACTTC
CASSYFGGFSYEQYF
>TRBD1|TRBV9|TRBJ2-3|NA
TGTGCCAGCAGCGGAACGGGACAGGAGGGTTCAGATACGCAGTATTTT
CASSGTGQEGSDTQYF
>TRBD1|TRBV5-4|TRBJ2-7|NA
TGTGCCAGCAGCTGGGGACAGGGGGCAGGCTACGAGCAGTACTTC
CASSWGQGAGYEQYF
>NA|TRBV6-5|TRBJ1-5|NA
TGTGCCAGCAGTAGACAGGGCAATCAGCCCCAGCATTTT
CASSRQGNQPQHF
>NA|TRBV18|TRBJ2-7|NA
TGTGCCAGCTCCCCCTCGGGGTTAACGGGTGAGCAGTACTTC
CASSPSGLTGEQYF
>NA|TRBV29-1|TRBJ2-7|NA
TGCAGCGCCGAACTCACAGGGTCCTACGAGCAGTACTTC
CSAELTGSYEQYF
>TRBD2|TRBV5-1|TRBJ2-1|NA
TGCGCCAGCAGCAACGGGGGGGCTGGTGAGCAGTTCTTC
CASSNGGAGEQFF
>NA|TRBV11-3|TRBJ2-1|NA
TGTGCCAGCAGCTTAGGTAGAAGGGGTGGTGAGCAGTTCTTC
CASSLGRRGGEQFF
>NA|TRBV7-9|TRBJ1-4|NA
TGTGCCAGCAGCAGAACGCCCAGGGATGTGTTGACTAATGAAAAACTGTTTTTT
CASSRTPRDVLTNEKLFF
>TRBD2|TRBV7-3|TRBJ2-1|NA
TGTGCCAGCAGCCCCGCCGGCGGGGGTTACAATGAGCAGTTCTTC
CASSPAGGGYNEQFF
>NA|TRBV9|TRBJ2-7|NA
TGTGCCAGCAGCGTAGAGGGGTCCGTCCCTTACTACGAGCAGTACTTC
CASSVEGSVPYYEQYF
>TRBD1|TRBV6-5|TRBJ1-2|NA
TGTGCCAGCAGTTACCTGGACAGGCGGAATGGCTACACCTTC
CASSYLDRRNGYTF
>NA|TRBV30|TRBJ1-1|NA
TGTGCCTGGAGTGTCCAGGGGAACACTGAAGCTTTCTTT
CAWSVQGNTEAFF
>TRBD2|TRBV19|TRBJ2-2|NA
TGTGCCAGTAGTATTAGGACTAGCGGGGGGACCGGGGAGCTGTTTTTT
CASSIRTSGGTGELFF
>NA|TRBV19|TRBJ2-3|few
TGTGCCAGTAGTCCTTCCGCAGATACGCAGTATTTT
CASSPSADTQYF
>NA|TRBV5-4|TRBJ2-7|NA
TGTGCCAGCAGCCGAGGGGGGGACGAGCAGTACTTC
CASSRGGDEQYF
>NA|TRBV11-3|TRBJ1-1|NA
TGTGCCAGCAGCTTAGGGTCCGGGAAAGCTTTCTTT
CASSLGSGKAFF
>TRBD1|TRBV5-7|TRBJ2-7|NA
TGTGCCAGCAGCTTACAGGGGGATTACGAGCAGTACTTC
CASSLQGDYEQYF
>NA|TRBV5-5|TRBJ1-5|NA
TGTGCCAGCAGCTCTCTTCCGGGGTATAGCAATCAGCCCCAGCATTTT
CASSSLPGYSNQPQHF
>TRBD1|TRBV19|TRBJ2-1|NA
TGTGCCAGTAGTATAGATAGGACAGGGGCCAATGAGCAGTTCTTC
CASSIDRTGANEQFF